Following are 23 T cell receptor beta chains from one sample sequenced in a study of cytomegalovirus exposure and HLA in healthy donors. With 60 Vbeta and 13 Jbeta primers, the PCR was carried out. Sequencing was performed with immunoSEQ multiplex PCR; in TCRdb, only in-frame clones are kept and a portion is missing. This sample has about 200,000 clones, with 85% to 90% found just once. Sequencing was done on a sample of PBMCs. These receptors all come from a young woman in good health and CMV-seronegative.

The chain combines TRBV27 with TRBJ2-2, with D unclear. Germline CDR1 MNHEY, CDR2 SMNVEV (reference sequence). CDR3 size: 14 residues. V was trimmed by 0 bases and J by 4 bases, leaving 6 bases between them. In nucleotides, the CDR3 is TGTGCCAGCAGTTTATCGAGGTCCACCGGGGAGCTGTTTTTT. Amino acids: CASSLSRSTGELFF.

The chain couples TRBV27 to TRBJ2-1; 7 bases fit TRBD2. The CDR3 covers 15 residues. From germline, CDR1 is MNHEY and CDR2 SMNVEV (reference sequence). V trimming: 6 bases; J trimming: 2 bases; junction bases outside the gene matches: 7. The CDR3 reads CASRIAGDPYNEQFF. CDR3 in DNA: TGTGCCAGCAGGATCGCGGGAGACCCCTACAATGAGCAGTTCTTC.

This chain connects TRBV9 to TRBJ2-2; 16 nucleotides agree with TRBD2. Per germline, CDR1 SGDLS and CDR2 YYNGEE. Trimming took 2 bases from V and 5 from J; bases not matched to a gene: 9. This CDR3 spans 19 amino acids. CDR3 protein: CASSVSGTSGRVRTGELFF. The DNA for the CDR3 is TGTGCCAGCAGCGTCTCCGGGACTAGCGGGAGGGTAAGAACCGGGGAGCTGTTTTTT. The entire variable domain, with the rest obtained from reference TRBV9 and TRBJ2-2, is as follows: DSGVTQTPKHLITATGQRVTLRCSPRSGDLSVYWYQQSLDQGLQFLIQYYNGEERAKGNILERFSAQQFPDLHSELNLSSLELGDSALYFCASSVSGTSGRVRTGELFFGEGSRLTVL.

The chain recombines TRBV28 with TRBJ2-6; 9 nucleotides align to TRBD1. Germline CDR1 is MDHEN and CDR2 is SYDVKM. This CDR3 comprises 14 residues. V was clipped by 2 bases and J by 19 bases; unmatched bases: 12. This CDR3 is CASSLARTGVFFTF. The CDR3 DNA sequence: TGTGCCAGCAGTTTAGCGAGGACAGGGGTCTTTTTCACTTTC.

The rearrangement joins TRBV18 to TRBJ2-3; 11 bases agree with TRBD2. The CDR3 runs to 15 residues. In germline, CDR1 is KGHSH, CDR2 LQKENI. The V gene end was trimmed by 3 bases and the J gene end by 4 bases; junction bases not matched to a gene: 3. The CDR3 DNA reads as TGTGCCAGCTCACCCCAACTAGCGGGAGCAGATACGCAGTATTTT. Translated, it gives CASSPQLAGADTQYF.

The chain uses TRBV27 and TRBJ2-5, with D possibly TRBD1 on 5 matching bases. Trimming took 8 bases from V and 1 from J, leaving 8 bases between them. The CDR3 spans 12 residues. Per the germline V gene, CDR1 is MNHEY and CDR2 is SMNVEV (reference sequence). CDR3: CASQGSQETQYF. CDR3 DNA: TGTGCCAGCCAGGGAAGCCAAGAGACCCAGTACTTC.

The gene calls are TRBV5-4 and TRBJ2-5; D gene ambiguous. The assigned J gene may be wrong: the sequence end matches TRBJ2-7 better. The germline CDR1 and CDR2 sequences are SGHNT and YYREEE (reference sequence). The CDR3 covers 13 residues. This CDR3 reads CASSLDLSYEQYF. CDR3 DNA sequence: TGTGCCAGCAGCTTGGACCTCTCCTACGAGCAGTACTTC.

CDR3 loop: CASSHPAGEGDTQYF. CDR3 in DNA: TGCGCCAGCAGCCATCCCGCGGGGGAAGGAGATACGCAGTATTTT. The chain combines TRBV4-1 with TRBJ2-3; 7 bases match TRBD2. Germline values: CDR1 MGHRA, CDR2 YSYEKL. V shed 3 bases and J 5 bases; nucleotides not matched to a gene: 8. The CDR3 runs to 15 residues.

The chain couples TRBV18 to TRBJ2-5, with 8 bases matching TRBD1. Trimming took 3 bases from V and 5 from J; bases not matched to a gene: 2. The CDR3 is 13 amino acids. The V gene's germline CDR1 is KGHSH and CDR2 LQKENI. CDR3: CASSPDRGETQYF. The CDR3 DNA reads as TGTGCCAGCTCACCTGACAGGGGTGAGACCCAGTACTTC.

In nucleotides, the CDR3 is TGCGCCAGCAGCCTAGGGACTAGCGGGACCAATGAGCAGTTCTTC. This codes for CASSLGTSGTNEQFF. This chain joins TRBV4-3 and TRBJ2-1; TRBD2 agrees at 13 bases. The CDR3 runs to 15 residues. Germline V gene data show CDR1 as LGHNA and CDR2 as YSLEER. The V gene end was trimmed by 4 bases and the J gene end by 6 bases; junction bases not matched to a gene: 3.

The chain links TRBV5-1 to TRBJ2-2, with D possibly TRBD1 on 5 matching bases. Germline CDR1 and CDR2: SGHRS and YFSETQ. V lost 0 bases, J lost 1 base, and 7 bases lay in between. The CDR3 extends over 15 amino acids. DNA of the CDR3: TGCGCCAGCAGCTTGGCAGGGCAGAACACCGGGGAGCTGTTTTTT. Its protein is CASSLAGQNTGELFF.

This chain links TRBV4-2 with TRBJ2-3; 9 positions agree with TRBD1. This CDR3 has 16 amino acids. V dropped 4 bases and J dropped 4; count of bases not matched to a gene: 9. Germline V gene lookup returns CDR1 LGHNA and CDR2 YNFKEQ. The CDR3 is CASSPPEGQGSDTQYF. CDR3 nucleotide sequence: TGTGCCAGCAGCCCGCCCGAGGGACAGGGCTCAGATACGCAGTATTTT.

The rearrangement joins TRBV28 to TRBJ1-3; 7 bases map to TRBD1. Trimming cost V 4 bases and J 2 bases; bases outside gene matches: 5. CDR1 is MDHEN and CDR2 is SYDVKM in the germline V gene. This CDR3 is built from 15 residues. CDR3 protein: CASSYPQGAGNTIYF. The CDR3 region has the DNA TGTGCCAGCAGTTACCCTCAGGGGGCTGGAAACACCATATATTTT.

CDR3 sequence: CASSSGQGLTGELFF. The CDR3 bases are TGTGCCAGCAGCTCCGGACAGGGGCTGACCGGGGAGCTGTTTTTT. V gene TRBV9 combines with J gene TRBJ2-2, with 9 nucleotides matching TRBD1. The ends lost 4 bases at V and 5 bases at J; junction bases unmatched: 6. In germline, CDR1 is SGDLS, CDR2 YYNGEE. This CDR3 has 15 residues.

Of note for this clone: An end of the junction does not agree with germline; a read error may underlie this. The V call is TRBV5-1, the J call TRBJ2-2, with 8 bases matching TRBD1. This CDR3 has 19 residues. Germline assignment: CDR1 SGHRS and CDR2 YFSETQ. The CDR3 region has the DNA TGCGCCAGCACCATCGCCGGCCTGGGCGGACAGGGTGACACCGGGAAGCTGTTTTTT. Translation: CASTIAGLGGQGDTGKLFF. The full variable domain, completed using reference TRBV5-1 and TRBJ2-2, is KAGVTQTPRYLIKTRGQQVTLSCSPISGHRSVSWYQQTPGQGLQFLFEYFSETQRNKGNFPGRFSGRQFSNSRSEMNVSTLELGDSALYLCASTIAGLGGQGDTGKLFFGEGSRLTVL.

There are a few counts of this clone. The V and J genes are TRBV2 and TRBJ1-1, with D unclear. The CDR3 spans 11 residues. CDR1 is SNHLY and CDR2 is FYNNEI in the germline V gene. Trimming pared 7 bases from V and 3 bases from J, leaving 6 bases between. The DNA for the CDR3 is TGTGCCAGCAATTCGTACACTGAAGCTTTCTTT. Translated, it gives CASNSYTEAFF.

The chain recombines TRBV7-9 with TRBJ2-3, with D perhaps TRBD2 (6 bases). The CDR3 sequence is 17 residues long. Trimming pared 3 bases from V and 0 bases from J, leaving 16 bases between. CDR1 SEHNR and CDR2 FQNEAQ come from the germline V gene (reference sequence). CDR3 amino acids: CASSFGNTGLSTDTQYF. The CDR3 coding sequence is TGTGCCAGCAGCTTTGGCAATACGGGACTTAGCACAGATACGCAGTATTTT.

The chain links TRBV19 to TRBJ1-3, with 11 bases aligning to TRBD1. CDR1 and CDR2 (germline): LNHDA, SQIVND (reference sequence). V was clipped by 6 bases and J by 7 bases; unmatched bases: 11. The CDR3 spans 16 residues. The CDR3 here is CASSPRTGGKWNTIYF. In nucleotides, the CDR3 is TGTGCCAGTAGCCCTAGGACAGGGGGCAAATGGAACACCATATATTTT.

The chain joins TRBV5-5 to TRBJ2-3; 10 nucleotides agree with TRBD2. Germline V gene lookup returns CDR1 SGHKS and CDR2 YYEKEE (reference sequence). The CDR3 is 18 amino acids. J lost 2 bases, V lost 2 bases, and 11 bases had no gene match. CDR3 sequence reads: CASSFLLAGDRITDTQYF. In DNA form, the CDR3 reads TGTGCCAGCAGCTTTCTTCTAGCGGGGGATCGGATCACAGATACGCAGTATTTT.

The chain combines TRBV2 with TRBJ2-1, with TRBD1 matching 9 bases. V lost 11 bases to trimming and J lost 0 bases; unmatched junction nucleotides: 14. The CDR3 totals 17 residues. CDR1 and CDR2 (germline): SNHLY, FYNNEI. CDR3: CAAPGQGGINSYNEQFF. DNA for the CDR3: TGTGCCGCCCCGGGACAGGGTGGAATAAACTCCTACAATGAGCAGTTCTTC.

The genes are TRBV5-4 and TRBJ2-2; possibly TRBD1 for D (6 bases). The CDR3 extends over 17 amino acids. Germline loops: CDR1 SGHNT, CDR2 YYREEE (reference sequence). Between the trimmed V and J ends, which lost 5 bases and 3 bases, there was a span of 20 bases. DNA for the CDR3: TGTGCCAGCAGTTCTAAAGTCGGGACACGATACACCGGGGAGCTGTTTTTT. It encodes CASSSKVGTRYTGELFF.

The rearrangement joins TRBV27 to TRBJ2-7; 8 bases are a match to TRBD2. Trimming removed 6 bases from V and 2 bases from J; junction bases left unmatched: 6. The CDR3 covers 14 residues. In germline, CDR1 is MNHEY, CDR2 SMNVEV (reference sequence). CDR3 amino acids: CASRGREVPYEQYF. In DNA form, the CDR3 reads TGTGCCAGCAGGGGGCGGGAGGTCCCCTACGAGCAGTACTTC.

CDR3 in amino acids: CASSLMALAGGPETQYF. The CDR3 nucleotides read TGCGCCAGCAGCTTAATGGCATTAGCGGGGGGGCCCGAGACCCAGTACTTC. The chain employs TRBV5-1 and TRBJ2-5; 11 nucleotides agree with TRBD2. From germline, CDR1 is SGHRS and CDR2 YFSETQ. CDR3 length: 17 residues. V trimming: 2 bases; J trimming: 5 bases; junction bases outside the gene matches: 11.